This T cell receptor (beta chain) originates from a study of T cells in Graves' hyperthyroidism and ophthalmopathy. Study conclusions and caveats: Most thyroid clonotypes that were expanded above 0.001 also turned up in blood.

Researchers amplified the TCR beta CDR3 regions from RNA transcripts. First-round RT-PCR with HTBI primers amplified the TCR CDR3 region. One entry per CDR3 protein results from TCRdb running MiXCR on the multiplex PCR reads. The table records around 700,000 distinct CDR3 sequences, approximately 40% of them present only once. A word on this clonotype: Its antigen is still unknown. Germline is not matched at one junction end, which may reflect a read error.

Germline V gives CDR1 MNHEY, CDR2 SVGAGI. This CDR3 is built from 15 residues. This TCR was sampled from a woman aged 40 to 49 with Graves' hyperthyroidism. The sequencing input was blood. The chain couples TRBV6-5 to TRBJ1-1, with D unresolved. Written as DNA, the CDR3 is TGTGCCTGCAGCCGTACGGGATCTGGGAACACTGAAGCTTTCTTT. It encodes CACSRTGSGNTEAFF.